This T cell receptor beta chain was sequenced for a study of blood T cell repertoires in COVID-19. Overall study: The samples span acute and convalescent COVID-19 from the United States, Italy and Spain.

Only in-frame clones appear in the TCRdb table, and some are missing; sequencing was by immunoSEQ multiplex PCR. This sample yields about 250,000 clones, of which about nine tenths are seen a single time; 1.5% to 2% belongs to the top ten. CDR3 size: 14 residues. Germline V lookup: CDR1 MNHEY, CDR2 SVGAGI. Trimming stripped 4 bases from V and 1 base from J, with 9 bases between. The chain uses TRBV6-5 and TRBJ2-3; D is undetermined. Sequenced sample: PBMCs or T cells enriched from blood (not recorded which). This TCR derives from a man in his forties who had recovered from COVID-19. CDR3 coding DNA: TGTGCCAGCAGTTGGCAGGCTGGCACAGATACGCAGTATTTT. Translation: CASSWQAGTDTQYF.